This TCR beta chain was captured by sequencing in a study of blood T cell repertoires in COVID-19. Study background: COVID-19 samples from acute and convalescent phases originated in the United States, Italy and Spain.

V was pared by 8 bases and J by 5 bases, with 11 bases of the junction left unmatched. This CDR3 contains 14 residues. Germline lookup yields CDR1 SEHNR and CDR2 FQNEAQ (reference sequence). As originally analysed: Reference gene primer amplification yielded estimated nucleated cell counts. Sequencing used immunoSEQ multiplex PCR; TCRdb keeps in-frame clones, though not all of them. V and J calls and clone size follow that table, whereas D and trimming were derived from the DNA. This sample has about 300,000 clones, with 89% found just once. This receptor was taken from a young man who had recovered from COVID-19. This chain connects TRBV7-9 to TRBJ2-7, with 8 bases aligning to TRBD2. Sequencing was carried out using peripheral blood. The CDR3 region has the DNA TGTGCCAGCGCCTGGAGCGGGAGTTATCACGAGCAGTACTTC. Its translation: CASAWSGSYHEQYF. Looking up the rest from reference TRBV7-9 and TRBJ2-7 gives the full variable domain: DTGVSQNPRHKITKRGQNVTFRCDPISEHNRLYWYRQTLGQGPEFLTYFQNEAQLEKSRLLSDRFSAERPKGSFSTLEIQRTEQGDSAMYLCASAWSGSYHEQYFGPGTRLTVT.